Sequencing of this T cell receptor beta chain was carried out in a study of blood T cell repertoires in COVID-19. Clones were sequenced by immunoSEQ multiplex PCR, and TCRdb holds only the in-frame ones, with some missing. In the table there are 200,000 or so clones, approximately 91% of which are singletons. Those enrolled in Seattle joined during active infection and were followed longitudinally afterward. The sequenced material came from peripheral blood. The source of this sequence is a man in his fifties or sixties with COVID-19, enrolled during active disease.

The CDR3 sequence: CATSGSGGNEQFF. CDR3 nucleotide sequence: TGTGCCACCAGCGGTTCGGGAGGCAATGAGCAGTTCTTC. The genes are TRBV15 and TRBJ2-1; 7 bases map to TRBD2. Germline CDR1 LNHNV, CDR2 YYDKDF (reference sequence). The CDR3 consists of 13 residues. The V and J ends lost 5 bases and 6 bases, in that order; junction bases with no gene match: 4.